This T cell receptor beta chain is from a study of regulatory T cells in long-lasting Graves disease. Arm-PCR of CDR3 regions with iRepertoire HTBI primers generated TCR beta libraries. A single record per CDR3 protein comes from TCRdb applying MiXCR to the multiplex PCR reads. The sample lists 680,000 or so distinct CDR3 sequences, 16% seen once, with about 18% in the top ten. This sample's time point: newly diagnosed GD, antithyroid drugs for less than 3 months. Researchers made the TCR library from RNA that was extracted from PBMCs. Recruitment took place at an endocrinology department in Xi'an, China. With EDTA tubes as the receptacles, nine milliliters of peripheral blood were drawn. The trim removed 1 base at V and 8 bases at J, leaving 17 bases unmatched. CDR1 is SQVTM and CDR2 is ANQGSEA in the germline V gene. The CDR3 has 17 amino acids. These data were also filed under a second study, of T cells in Graves' hyperthyroidism and ophthalmopathy.

The chain couples TRBV29-1 to TRBJ1-2; 9 bases agree with TRBD1. The sample here was peripheral blood mononuclear cells (PBMCs), taken at new diagnosis, from a patient treated with antithyroid drugs. The origin of this receptor is a woman between 25 and 40 years old with Graves disease. Written as DNA, the CDR3 is TGCAGCGTTGAAGTACGGACAGACGAACAGGGGGCCTTAGGCTACACCTTC. Translated: CSVEVRTDEQGALGYTF.